This passage covers 26 T cell receptor beta chains from one sample sequenced in a study of cytomegalovirus exposure and HLA in healthy donors. The PCR employed 60 Vbeta primers together with 13 Jbeta primers. Assay: immunoSEQ multiplex PCR; the TCRdb copy retains only in-frame clones and omits some. This table holds roughly 160,000 clones, 60% to 85% found once. Sequenced material: PBMCs. The receptors originated from a man in his fifties or sixties in good health and CMV-seropositive.

On this clone itself: Germline is not matched at one junction end, which may reflect a read error. The rearrangement uses TRBV4-3 and TRBJ1-2, with unresolved D. This CDR3 contains 14 residues. Germline V gene sequence: CDR1 LGHNA, CDR2 YSLEER. In DNA form, the CDR3 reads TGCGCCAGCAGCCAAGACCTCCGTCCTGATGGCCACACCTTC. It is translated as CASSQDLRPDGHTF.

The chain links TRBV19 to TRBJ1-1; no firm D call. The CDR3 totals 14 residues. Germline lookup yields CDR1 LNHDA and CDR2 SQIVND (reference sequence). V was clipped by 5 bases and J by 7 bases, with 17 bases between them. The CDR3: CASSVRPLGGEAFF. As DNA, the CDR3 is TGTGCCAGTAGTGTCAGGCCTCTTGGAGGTGAAGCTTTCTTT.

This clone came up once. The chain links TRBV4-2 to TRBJ2-6, with D possibly matching TRBD2 (5 bases). CDR1 is LGHNA and CDR2 is YNFKEQ in the germline V gene. This CDR3 has 16 residues. Deletions cut 3 bases from V and 0 bases from J, with 9 bases between. CDR3 sequence reads: CASSQEDLSGANVLTF. The CDR3 nucleotides read TGTGCCAGCAGCCAGGAGGACCTCTCTGGGGCCAACGTCCTGACTTTC.

The J gene is TRBJ2-2, the V gene TRBV6-4; D ambiguous. Trimming shortened V by 2 bases and J by 2 bases, and 3 bases separated the two germline ends. Per the germline V gene, CDR1 is MRHNA and CDR2 is SNTAGT. CDR3 length equals 13 residues. The CDR3, as DNA: TGTGCCAGCAGTGACCTTAACACCGGGGAGCTGTTTTTT. Protein product: CASSDLNTGELFF.

The rearrangement uses TRBV5-5 and TRBJ1-1; TRBD1 might be the D (5 bases). The germline V and J ends were trimmed by 3 bases and 4 bases, with 13 bases remaining between them. The CDR3 extends over 14 amino acids. Germline V CDR1 and CDR2: SGHKS, YYEKEE (reference sequence). The CDR3 reads CASSWGDRPTEAFF. CDR3 sequence (DNA): TGTGCCAGCAGCTGGGGGGACCGGCCCACTGAAGCTTTCTTT.

The rearrangement links TRBV7-6 to TRBJ1-2; TRBD1 matches 12 bases. Germline V lookup: CDR1 SGHVS, CDR2 FNYEAQ. The CDR3 length is 17 residues. Germline trimming cut 0 bases from V and 8 bases from J; bases unmatched to any gene: 10. The CDR3 is CASSLAAPGQGARGYTF. The CDR3 DNA sequence: TGTGCCAGCAGCTTAGCGGCCCCGGGACAGGGGGCTCGGGGCTACACCTTC.

In this sample, this clone turned up a few times. The chain joins TRBV9 to TRBJ2-1, with 8 bases fitting TRBD2. Germline V gives CDR1 SGDLS, CDR2 YYNGEE. V was clipped by 0 bases and J by 6 bases; unmatched bases: 8. This CDR3 has 16 amino acids. CDR3 sequence (DNA): TGTGCCAGCAGCGTAGGCTCACTAGCGGTATCCAATGAGCAGTTCTTC. Translated: CASSVGSLAVSNEQFF. Together with reference TRBV9 and TRBJ2-1, the CDR3 gives the full variable domain: DSGVTQTPKHLITATGQRVTLRCSPRSGDLSVYWYQQSLDQGLQFLIQYYNGEERAKGNILERFSAQQFPDLHSELNLSSLELGDSALYFCASSVGSLAVSNEQFFGPGTRLTVL.

The CDR3 sequence is CASSSPRQGSYEQYF. The CDR3, as DNA: TGTGCCAGCAGTTCTCCCCGACAGGGCAGCTACGAGCAGTACTTC. The rearrangement joins TRBV28 to TRBJ2-7, with 7 bases fitting TRBD1. This CDR3 has 15 amino acids. The trim removed 4 bases at V and 3 bases at J, leaving 9 bases unmatched. The V gene's germline CDR1 is MDHEN and CDR2 SYDVKM.

This clone has more than one count but fewer than ten. V is TRBV18 and J is TRBJ2-1; TRBD1 matches at 9 bases. There are 14 residues in the CDR3. Trimming removed 6 bases from V and 4 bases from J; junction bases left unmatched: 4. Germline CDR1 is KGHSH and CDR2 is LQKENI. CDR3: CASSLTGGYNEQFF. CDR3 coding DNA: TGTGCCAGCTCCTTGACAGGGGGATACAATGAGCAGTTCTTC.

The chain couples TRBV28 to TRBJ1-2, with a possible D match to TRBD1 (6 bases). Germline-derived CDR1 and CDR2 are MDHEN and SYDVKM. Trimming pared 7 bases from V and 3 bases from J, leaving 15 bases between. The CDR3 spans 14 residues. The CDR3: CASNPGGLHYGYTF. CDR3 coding DNA: TGTGCCAGCAACCCGGGGGGGCTTCACTATGGCTACACCTTC.

This clone has only one observation. The chain employs TRBV6-8 and TRBJ2-5; 8 nucleotides agree with TRBD1. The CDR3 totals 18 residues. Trimming cost V 8 bases and J 4 bases; bases outside gene matches: 21. CDR1 and CDR2 from the germline V gene are MNHGY and SAAAGT. Here the CDR3 DNA reads TGTGCCAGCTTTTTCCGGACTGGGCGGGACAGGTTTGGAGAGACCCAGTACTTC. Protein: CASFFRTGRDRFGETQYF.

This rearrangement joins TRBV10-1 to TRBJ2-1; TRBD2 might be the D (7 bases). The length of the CDR3 is 13 residues. Trimming pared 2 bases from V and 12 bases from J, leaving 14 bases between. Germline values: CDR1 WNHNN, CDR2 SYGVQD (reference sequence). CDR3 in amino acids: CASSERGGVGQFF. The CDR3 DNA sequence: TGCGCCAGCAGTGAGAGGGGGGGGGTTGGGCAGTTCTTC.

This clone turned up a few times. The V gene is TRBV2, the J gene TRBJ1-2, with TRBD1 matching 10 bases. V lost 5 bases to trimming and J lost 2 bases; unmatched junction nucleotides: 5. This CDR3 comprises 15 residues. Germline V gene lookup returns CDR1 SNHLY and CDR2 FYNNEI. CDR3 loop: CASSSRTGGNYGYTF. CDR3 nucleotides: TGTGCCAGCAGTTCTCGGACAGGGGGAAACTATGGCTACACCTTC.

This clone was detected once. The CDR3 nucleotides read TGTGCCACGACCCCAGGGGGGCGTCAGCCCCAGCATTTT. Amino acid sequence: CATTPGGRQPQHF. The V and J genes are TRBV10-3 and TRBJ1-5; TRBD1 agrees at 7 bases. The CDR3 is 13 residues long. Germline V CDR1 and CDR2: ENHRY, SYGVKD. With V trimmed by 10 bases and J by 6 bases, 9 bases remained unmatched.

On this clone: It is unclear where the CDR3 begins or ends on the DNA, so no DNA is shown, and the CDR3 is as TCRdb lists it. The rearrangement uses TRBV5-6 and TRBJ1-2; the table's D gene call, TRBD1, was not cross checked with the DNA. The CDR3 length is 14 residues, termini included. CDR1 SGHDT and CDR2 YYEEEE come from the germline V gene. This CDR3 is CASILGQSLSVYTF.

The chain couples TRBV19 to TRBJ1-5; 8 nucleotides match TRBD1. The CDR3 runs to 15 residues. J was trimmed by 4 bases and V by 4 bases; bases with no gene match: 6. Per the germline V gene, CDR1 is LNHDA and CDR2 is SQIVND (reference sequence). The DNA for the CDR3 is TGTGCCAGTAGTACAACTCGACAGGGGAATCAGCCCCAGCATTTT. Translating gives CASSTTRQGNQPQHF.

The chain recombines TRBV6-1 with TRBJ1-2; TRBD1 might be the D (5 bases). Trimming cost V 3 bases and J 8 bases, with 7 bases left between them. In germline, CDR1 is MNHNS, CDR2 SASEGT. The CDR3 sequence is 11 residues long. The CDR3 sequence is CASSDRVGYTF. The DNA for the CDR3 is TGTGCCAGCAGTGACAGGGTCGGCTACACCTTC.

Notes on this clone: An end of the junction differs from the germline gene, which may be a read error. The chain links TRBV5-1 to TRBJ2-4; TRBD1 might be the D (6 bases). Per the germline V gene, CDR1 is SGHRS and CDR2 is YFSETQ. The CDR3 extends over 17 amino acids. The CDR3 protein is CAGSLSIEVRGLHIQYF. As DNA, the CDR3 is TGCGCCGGCAGCTTGTCAATTGAGGTCAGGGGTCTGCACATTCAGTACTTC.

The CDR3 reads CASSSSGTLAYNSPLHF. CDR3 coding DNA: TGTGCCAGCAGCTCATCCGGGACACTGGCCTATAATTCACCCCTCCACTTT. The rearrangement joins TRBV5-6 to TRBJ1-6, with D possibly being TRBD1 (6 bases). The germline V gene encodes CDR1 SGHDT and CDR2 YYEEEE. Trimming removed 3 bases from V and 2 bases from J, with 15 bases in between. This CDR3 spans 17 amino acids. Filled out from reference TRBV5-6 and TRBJ1-6, the complete variable domain reads DAGVTQSPTHLIKTRGQQVTLRCSPKSGHDTVSWYQQALGQGPQFIFQYYEEEERQRGNFPDRFSGHQFPNYSSELNVNALLLGDSALYLCASSSSGTLAYNSPLHFGNGTRLTVT.

The chain employs TRBV6-5 and TRBJ2-1, with 9 bases aligning to TRBD2. CDR1 is MNHEY, CDR2 SVGAGI, per germline. The CDR3 has 15 amino acids. J was trimmed by 8 bases and V by 4 bases; bases with no gene match: 9. For the CDR3, the DNA is TGTGCCAGCAGTTCGGGCGGGGGGGCCGGGTATGAGCAGTTCTTC. It yields the protein CASSSGGGAGYEQFF.

The rearrangement links TRBV4-1 to TRBJ2-1, with 8 bases identical to TRBD2. V was pared by 3 bases and J by 6 bases, with 10 bases of the junction left unmatched. The CDR3 has 16 amino acids. The germline V gene has CDR1 MGHRA and CDR2 YSYEKL. In DNA form, the CDR3 reads TGCGCCAGCAGCCACCGAGCGGGGGCGGCCTCCAATGAGCAGTTCTTC. Translation gives CASSHRAGAASNEQFF.

The V call is TRBV4-1, the J call TRBJ1-2; D gene uncertain. Trimming removed 0 bases at V and 5 bases at J, with 13 bases between. This CDR3 is built from 15 residues. The germline V gene has CDR1 MGHRA and CDR2 YSYEKL. CDR3 sequence: CASSQESSGVYGYTF. The CDR3 coding sequence is TGCGCCAGCAGCCAAGAATCATCCGGGGTTTATGGCTACACCTTC.

The chain carries TRBV6-6 and TRBJ2-5; 9 bases are shared with TRBD1. This CDR3 comprises 16 residues. Germline assignment: CDR1 MNHNY and CDR2 SVGAGI (reference sequence). After removal of 5 bases from V and 2 bases from J, the junction contained 9 bases not matched to a gene. The CDR3 reads CASSNPADRGQETQYF. DNA for the CDR3: TGTGCCAGCAGTAACCCCGCCGACAGGGGGCAAGAGACCCAGTACTTC.

The chain is built from TRBV10-3 and TRBJ2-7, with 7 bases matching TRBD2. CDR1 is ENHRY, CDR2 SYGVKD, per germline. The trim removed 0 bases at V and 2 bases at J, leaving 13 bases unmatched. CDR3 length: 18 amino acids. CDR3 sequence: CAISESGSGGFRTYEQYF. The DNA for the CDR3 is TGTGCCATCAGTGAGTCAGGTTCCGGGGGGTTTAGGACCTACGAGCAGTACTTC.

The J gene is TRBJ2-2, the V gene TRBV28; possibly TRBD2 for D (5 bases). This CDR3 contains 13 residues. V was trimmed by 8 bases and J by 1 base, leaving 8 bases between them. Germline V gives CDR1 MDHEN, CDR2 SYDVKM. This chain's CDR3 is CASWTVNTGELFF. Written as DNA, the CDR3 is TGTGCCAGCTGGACTGTGAACACCGGGGAGCTGTTTTTT.

This clone has just one count. The rearrangement uses TRBV18 and TRBJ1-4; no firm D call. Germline CDR1 reads KGHSH; CDR2 reads LQKENI. Trimming took 6 bases from V and 4 from J, leaving 18 bases between them. The CDR3 is 16 amino acids. CDR3 nucleotide sequence: TGTGCCAGCTCCCCGGCTGAGGGCGGATTTAATGAAAAACTGTTTTTT. Encoded protein: CASSPAEGGFNEKLFF.